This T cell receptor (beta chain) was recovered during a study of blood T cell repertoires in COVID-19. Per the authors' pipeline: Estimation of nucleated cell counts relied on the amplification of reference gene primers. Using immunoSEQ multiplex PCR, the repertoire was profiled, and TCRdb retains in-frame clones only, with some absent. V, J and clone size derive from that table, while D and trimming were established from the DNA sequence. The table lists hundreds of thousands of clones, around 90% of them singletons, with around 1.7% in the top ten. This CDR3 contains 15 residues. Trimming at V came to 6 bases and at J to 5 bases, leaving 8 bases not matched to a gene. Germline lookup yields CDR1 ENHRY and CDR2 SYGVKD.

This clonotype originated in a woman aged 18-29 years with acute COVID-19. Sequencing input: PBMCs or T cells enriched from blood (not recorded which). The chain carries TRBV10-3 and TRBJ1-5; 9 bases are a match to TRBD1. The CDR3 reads CAISLTGGADQPQHF. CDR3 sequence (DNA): TGTGCCATCAGCCTAACAGGGGGCGCAGATCAGCCCCAGCATTTT.